What follows is one T cell receptor beta chain and its context. Antigen: not known. These data originate in a study of T cell responses to AZD1222 COVID-19 vaccine. Study-level points and caveats: Compared with day 0, the breadth and depth of the Spike-specific TCR repertoire rose significantly after two doses of AZD1222. The reported proportion of spike-specific TCRs targeting unmutated variant regions was nearly half. Repertoire sampling happened only post peak T cell response. Clonal diversity may have been underestimated, and the donors were mostly white British, with more females than males.

CDR3 length: 17 residues. Libraries were prepared by immunoSEQ multiplex PCR; TCRdb keeps only in-frame clonotypes and omits some of them. The sample shows 92,000 or so clones, roughly nine tenths of them seen only once. The chain is built from TRBV21-1 and TRBJ1-6. TRBV21-1 is noted as a pseudogene. The material was peripheral blood, obtained on day 0 of AZD1222 vaccination. This clonotype was obtained from an adult in good health. The CDR3 nucleotides are TGTGCCAGCAGCAAATGGTCCGGGGACGCAGATAATTCACCCCTCCACTTT. Translation gives CASSKWSGDADNSPLHF.